A single sample is the source of the 14 T cell receptor beta chains below, sequenced in a study of blood T cell repertoires in COVID-19. This table comes from immunoSEQ multiplex PCR, and its TCRdb copy is limited to in-frame clones, with some not included. This table has roughly 330,000 clones, about 87% appearing once. The sequenced sample consisted of PBMCs or T cells enriched from blood (not recorded which). The receptors originated from a woman aged 25 to 45 who had recovered from COVID-19.

J is TRBJ2-2 and V is TRBV19, with 7 bases aligning to TRBD1. CDR1 is LNHDA, CDR2 SQIVND, per germline (reference sequence). With V trimmed by 5 bases and J by 0 bases, 9 bases remained unmatched. The CDR3 extends over 17 amino acids. CDR3 nucleotides: TGTGCCAGTAGTTTTGACGAGGGGGCCTCGAACACCGGGGAGCTGTTTTTT. This codes for CASSFDEGASNTGELFF.

This chain connects TRBV6-5 to TRBJ1-2; 11 bases fit TRBD1. The V gene end was trimmed by 6 bases and the J gene end by 7 bases; junction bases not matched to a gene: 4. The CDR3 consists of 13 residues. Germline V gives CDR1 MNHEY, CDR2 SVGAGI. In nucleotides, the CDR3 is TGTGCCAGCAGCACAGGACAGGGGGCTGGCTACACCTTC. Translated, it gives CASSTGQGAGYTF.

The sample holds a few counts of this clone. The chain combines TRBV28 with TRBJ1-5; D not resolved. Trimming removed 10 bases from V and 0 bases from J, with 13 bases in between. This CDR3 region has 14 residues. Germline V gene sequence: CDR1 MDHEN, CDR2 SYDVKM. The CDR3 protein is CATIPPYSNQPQHF. CDR3 bases: TGTGCCACTATCCCGCCCTATAGCAATCAGCCCCAGCATTTT.

The sample holds many counts of this clone. This chain connects TRBV12-2 to TRBJ2-7; no check of the table's D call, TRBD1, against the DNA was made. TRBV12-2 is recorded as a pseudogene. This CDR3 contains 13 residues. The CDR3 loop is CASRLGQGCEQYF. As DNA, the CDR3 is TGTGCAAGTCGTCTCGGACAGGGTTGCGAGCAGTACTTC.

This clone was counted many times. V is TRBV2 and J is TRBJ2-7; TRBD1 might be the D (6 bases). V was clipped by 4 bases and J by 1 base, with 14 bases between them. The CDR3 is made up of 15 amino acids. Germline assignment: CDR1 SNHLY and CDR2 FYNNEI. CDR3 amino acids: CASSANRVVSYEQYF. The DNA for the CDR3 is TGTGCCAGCAGTGCAAACAGGGTAGTTTCCTACGAGCAGTACTTC.

This rearrangement joins TRBV25-1 to TRBJ2-7; D may be TRBD1 (7 bases). CDR1 MGHDK and CDR2 SYGVNS come from the germline V gene. Trimming took off 6 bases at V and 3 bases at J, with 15 bases between the two ends. This CDR3 comprises 14 residues. The CDR3 sequence: CASRGQGGVYEQYF. Here the CDR3 DNA reads TGTGCCAGCAGGGGGCAGGGGGGCGTCTACGAGCAGTACTTC.

V and J are TRBV19 and TRBJ2-7; 8 bases map to TRBD2. Germline trimming cut 4 bases from V and 5 bases from J; bases unmatched to any gene: 1. The germline CDR1 and CDR2 sequences are LNHDA and SQIVND (reference sequence). CDR3 length: 12 amino acids. CDR3 loop: CASSTGGDEQYF. CDR3 nucleotides: TGTGCCAGTAGTACCGGGGGGGACGAGCAGTACTTC.

This chain joins TRBV21-1 and TRBJ1-5; TRBD1 is the table's D call and was not checked against the DNA. TRBV21-1 is a known pseudogene. This CDR3 comprises 17 residues. CDR3 protein: CASSGQGPPLINQPQHF. CDR3 nucleotides: TGTGCCAGCAGCGGACAGGGGCCTCCTCTGATTAATCAGCCCCAGCATTTT.

The rearrangement uses TRBV9 and TRBJ2-1; possible D gene TRBD1, 6 bases. The CDR3 sequence is 14 residues long. Germline lookup yields CDR1 SGDLS and CDR2 YYNGEE. With 3 bases removed from V and 10 bases from J, the gap between germline ends came to 17 bases. The CDR3 DNA reads as TGTGCCAGCAGCGCTGGACTGGGGGCGGACGAGCAGTTCTTC. Protein sequence: CASSAGLGADEQFF.

This clone has a handful of counts. The chain joins TRBV4-2 to TRBJ1-1; D not resolved. Germline loops: CDR1 LGHNA, CDR2 YNFKEQ. The CDR3 runs 13 residues. The ends were cut back, 1 base at V and 1 base at J, with 4 bases in the middle. The CDR3 is CASSQGRNTEAFF. CDR3 coding DNA: TGTGCCAGCAGCCAAGGGAGGAACACTGAAGCTTTCTTT.

The chain is built from TRBV28 and TRBJ2-1; 8 bases are a match to TRBD1. The ends lost 3 bases at V and 4 bases at J; junction bases unmatched: 5. This CDR3 region has 15 residues. Germline CDR1 is MDHEN and CDR2 is SYDVKM. In DNA form, the CDR3 reads TGTGCCAGCAGTTTCGGACAGGGCCTTTACAATGAGCAGTTCTTC. Its translation is CASSFGQGLYNEQFF.

The J gene is TRBJ2-2, the V gene TRBV2; D not resolved. Trimming took 7 bases from V and 4 from J, leaving 10 bases between them. Germline CDR1 reads SNHLY; CDR2 reads FYNNEI. The CDR3 contains 13 residues. The CDR3, as DNA: TGTGCCAGCACCTTCGTGAGCACCGGGGAGCTGTTTTTT. Protein: CASTFVSTGELFF.

This sequence joins TRBV10-3 and TRBJ2-7; 10 bases line up with TRBD2. This CDR3 contains 15 residues. J gave up 3 bases and V 0 bases, and 2 bases lay outside the gene matches. Germline lookup yields CDR1 ENHRY and CDR2 SYGVKD. In DNA form, the CDR3 reads TGTGCCATCAGTGAGTCGTCTAGCGGGGGCTACGAGCAGTACTTC. Its translation: CAISESSSGGYEQYF.

The chain combines TRBV7-9 with TRBJ2-7; D might be TRBD1 (5 bases). The germline V gene has CDR1 SEHNR and CDR2 FQNEAQ (reference sequence). There are 16 residues in the CDR3. The V and J ends lost 5 bases and 2 bases respectively, with 19 bases between them. CDR3 sequence (DNA): TGTGCCAGCAGCCCCACAAGGGGCAGGACCACCTACGAGCAGTACTTC. Residues: CASSPTRGRTTYEQYF.